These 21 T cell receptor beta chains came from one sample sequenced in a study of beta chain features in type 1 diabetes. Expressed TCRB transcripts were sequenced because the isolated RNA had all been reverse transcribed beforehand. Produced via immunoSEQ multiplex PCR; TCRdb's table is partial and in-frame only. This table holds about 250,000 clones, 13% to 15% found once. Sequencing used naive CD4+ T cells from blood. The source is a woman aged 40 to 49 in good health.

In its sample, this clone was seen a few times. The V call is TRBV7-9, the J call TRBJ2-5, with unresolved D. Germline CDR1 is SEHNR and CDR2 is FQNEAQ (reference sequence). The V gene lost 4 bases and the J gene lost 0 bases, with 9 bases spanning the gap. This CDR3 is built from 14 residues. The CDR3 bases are TGTGCCAGCAGCTCGACACAGTACCAAGAGACCCAGTACTTC. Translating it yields CASSSTQYQETQYF.

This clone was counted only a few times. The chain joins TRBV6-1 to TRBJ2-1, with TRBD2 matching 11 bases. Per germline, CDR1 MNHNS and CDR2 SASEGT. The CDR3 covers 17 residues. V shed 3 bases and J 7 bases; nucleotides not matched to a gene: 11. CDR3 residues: CASSDTIAGGRRNEQFF. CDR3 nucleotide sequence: TGTGCCAGCAGTGACACCATAGCGGGGGGGCGGCGGAATGAGCAGTTCTTC.

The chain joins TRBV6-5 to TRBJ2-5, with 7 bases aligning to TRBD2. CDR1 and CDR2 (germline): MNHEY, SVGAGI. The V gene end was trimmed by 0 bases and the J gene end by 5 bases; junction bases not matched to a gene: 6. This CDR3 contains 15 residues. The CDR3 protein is CASSYSGDGGETQYF. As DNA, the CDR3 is TGTGCCAGCAGTTACTCTGGGGACGGGGGGGAGACCCAGTACTTC.

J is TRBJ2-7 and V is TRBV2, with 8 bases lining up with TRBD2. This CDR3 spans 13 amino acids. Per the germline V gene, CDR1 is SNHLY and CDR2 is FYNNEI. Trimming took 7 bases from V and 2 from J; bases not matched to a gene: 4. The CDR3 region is CASKSGGPYEQYF. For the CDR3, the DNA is TGTGCCAGCAAGAGCGGGGGCCCCTACGAGCAGTACTTC.

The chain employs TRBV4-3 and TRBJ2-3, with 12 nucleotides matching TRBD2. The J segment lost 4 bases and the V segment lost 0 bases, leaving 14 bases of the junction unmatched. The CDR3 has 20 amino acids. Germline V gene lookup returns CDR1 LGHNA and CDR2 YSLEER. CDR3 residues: CASSQDRDGLAGQFADTQYF. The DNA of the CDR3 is TGCGCCAGCAGCCAAGATCGTGACGGACTAGCGGGGCAATTCGCAGATACGCAGTATTTT.

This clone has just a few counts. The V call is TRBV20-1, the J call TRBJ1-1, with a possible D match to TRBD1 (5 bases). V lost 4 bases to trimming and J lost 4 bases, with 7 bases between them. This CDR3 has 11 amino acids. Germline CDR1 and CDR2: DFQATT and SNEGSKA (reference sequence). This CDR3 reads CSAKGFTEAFF. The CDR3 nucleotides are TGCAGTGCTAAGGGGTTCACTGAAGCTTTCTTT.

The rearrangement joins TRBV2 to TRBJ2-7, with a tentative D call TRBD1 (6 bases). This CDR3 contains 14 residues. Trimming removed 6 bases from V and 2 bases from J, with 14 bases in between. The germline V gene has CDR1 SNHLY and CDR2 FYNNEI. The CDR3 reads CASREQGTTYEQYF. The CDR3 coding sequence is TGTGCCAGCAGAGAACAGGGAACCACCTACGAGCAGTACTTC. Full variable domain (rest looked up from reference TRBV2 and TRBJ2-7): EPEVTQTPSHQVTQMGQEVILRCVPISNHLYFYWYRQILGQKVEFLVSFYNNEISEKSEIFDDQFSVERPDGSNFTLKIRSTKLEDSAMYFCASREQGTTYEQYFGPGTRLTVT.

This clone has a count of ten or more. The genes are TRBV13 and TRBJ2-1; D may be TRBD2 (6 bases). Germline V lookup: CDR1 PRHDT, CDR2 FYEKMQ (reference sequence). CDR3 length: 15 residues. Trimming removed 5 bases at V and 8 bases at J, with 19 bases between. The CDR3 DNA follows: TGTGCCAGCAGCCCCCCCCCGGACTATTCCTATGAGCAGTTCTTC. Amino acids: CASSPPPDYSYEQFF.

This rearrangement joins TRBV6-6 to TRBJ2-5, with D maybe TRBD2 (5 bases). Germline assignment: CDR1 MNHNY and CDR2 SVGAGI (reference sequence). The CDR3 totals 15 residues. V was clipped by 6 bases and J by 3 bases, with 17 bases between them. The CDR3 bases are TGTGCCAGCAGACTCATCATCACTAGGAAAGAGACCCAGTACTTC. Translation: CASRLIITRKETQYF.

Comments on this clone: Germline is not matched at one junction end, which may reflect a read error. In DNA, the CDR3 is TGTGCCAGCAGTTTATCGGGGCGGGGACAGGGGGCTCGCTTT. It translates to CASSLSGRGQGARF. This chain joins TRBV27 and TRBJ1-1; 12 bases align to TRBD1. Germline CDR1 is MNHEY and CDR2 is SMNVEV (reference sequence). There are 14 residues in the CDR3.

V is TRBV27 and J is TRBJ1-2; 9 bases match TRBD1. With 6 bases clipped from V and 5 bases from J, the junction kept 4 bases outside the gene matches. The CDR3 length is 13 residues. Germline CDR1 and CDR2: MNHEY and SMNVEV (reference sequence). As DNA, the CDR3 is TGTGCCAGCAGGGACAGGGGCAGGTATGGCTACACCTTC. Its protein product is CASRDRGRYGYTF.

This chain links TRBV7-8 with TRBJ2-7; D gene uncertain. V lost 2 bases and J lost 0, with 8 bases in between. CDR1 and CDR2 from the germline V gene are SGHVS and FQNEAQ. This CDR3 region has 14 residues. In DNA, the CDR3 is TGTGCCAGCAGCTTATCGAGGTTCTCCTACGAGCAGTACTTC. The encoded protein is CASSLSRFSYEQYF. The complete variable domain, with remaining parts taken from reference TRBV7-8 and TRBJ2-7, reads GAGVSQSPRYKVAKRGQDVALRCDPISGHVSLFWYQQALGQGPEFLTYFQNEAQLDKSGLPSDRFFAERPEGSVSTLKIQRTQQEDSAVYLCASSLSRFSYEQYFGPGTRLTVT.

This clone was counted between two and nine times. The CDR3, as DNA: TGCGCCAGTCGTTTCCGGGACACCAATGAAAAACTGTTTTTT. The encoded protein is CASRFRDTNEKLFF. The genes are TRBV5-1 and TRBJ1-4; a possible D gene is TRBD1 (6 bases). The germline V and J ends were trimmed by 8 bases and 5 bases, with 16 bases remaining between them. There are 14 residues in the CDR3. The V gene's germline CDR1 is SGHRS and CDR2 YFSETQ. Looking up the rest from reference TRBV5-1 and TRBJ1-4 gives the full variable domain: KAGVTQTPRYLIKTRGQQVTLSCSPISGHRSVSWYQQTPGQGLQFLFEYFSETQRNKGNFPGRFSGRQFSNSRSEMNVSTLELGDSALYLCASRFRDTNEKLFFGSGTQLSVL.

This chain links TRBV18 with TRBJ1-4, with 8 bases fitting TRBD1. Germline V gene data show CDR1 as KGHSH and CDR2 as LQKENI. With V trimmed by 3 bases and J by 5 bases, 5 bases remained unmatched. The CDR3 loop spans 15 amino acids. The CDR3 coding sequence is TGTGCCAGCTCACCCCGGACAGGGTTCAATGAAAAACTGTTTTTT. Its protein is CASSPRTGFNEKLFF.

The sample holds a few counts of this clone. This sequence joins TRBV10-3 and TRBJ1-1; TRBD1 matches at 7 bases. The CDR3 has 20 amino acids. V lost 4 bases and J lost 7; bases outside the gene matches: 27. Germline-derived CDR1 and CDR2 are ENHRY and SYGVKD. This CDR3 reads CAISGAGQVGTLVQVNEAFF. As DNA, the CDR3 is TGTGCCATCAGTGGGGCAGGACAGGTCGGAACACTGGTCCAGGTTAATGAAGCTTTCTTT.

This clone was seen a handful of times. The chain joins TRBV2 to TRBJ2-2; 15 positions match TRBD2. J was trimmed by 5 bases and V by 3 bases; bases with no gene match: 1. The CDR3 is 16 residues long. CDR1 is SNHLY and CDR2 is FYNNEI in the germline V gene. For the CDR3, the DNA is TGTGCCAGCAGTGATGGACTAGCGGGGGGGACCGGGGAGCTGTTTTTT. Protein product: CASSDGLAGGTGELFF.

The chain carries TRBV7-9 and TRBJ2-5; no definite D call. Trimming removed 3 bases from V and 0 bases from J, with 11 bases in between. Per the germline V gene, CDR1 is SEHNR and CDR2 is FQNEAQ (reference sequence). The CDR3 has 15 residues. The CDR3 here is CASSFGWQYQETQYF. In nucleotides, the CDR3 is TGTGCCAGCAGCTTCGGGTGGCAGTACCAAGAGACCCAGTACTTC. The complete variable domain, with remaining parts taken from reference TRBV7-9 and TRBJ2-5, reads DTGVSQNPRHKITKRGQNVTFRCDPISEHNRLYWYRQTLGQGPEFLTYFQNEAQLEKSRLLSDRFSAERPKGSFSTLEIQRTEQGDSAMYLCASSFGWQYQETQYFGPGTRLLVL.

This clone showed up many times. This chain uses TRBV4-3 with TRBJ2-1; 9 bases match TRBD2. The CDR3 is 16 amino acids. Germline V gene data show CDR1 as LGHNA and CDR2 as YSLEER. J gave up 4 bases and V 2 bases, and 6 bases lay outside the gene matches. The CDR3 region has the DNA TGCGCCAGCAGCCAAACCATAGCGGGGGAGTACAATGAGCAGTTCTTC. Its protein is CASSQTIAGEYNEQFF.

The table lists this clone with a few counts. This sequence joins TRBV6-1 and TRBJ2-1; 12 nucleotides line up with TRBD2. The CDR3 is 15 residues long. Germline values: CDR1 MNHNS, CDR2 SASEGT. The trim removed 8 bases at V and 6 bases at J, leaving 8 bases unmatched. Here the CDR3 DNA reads TGTGCCAGCGCAACGACTAGCGGGGGTGTCAATGAGCAGTTCTTC. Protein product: CASATTSGGVNEQFF.

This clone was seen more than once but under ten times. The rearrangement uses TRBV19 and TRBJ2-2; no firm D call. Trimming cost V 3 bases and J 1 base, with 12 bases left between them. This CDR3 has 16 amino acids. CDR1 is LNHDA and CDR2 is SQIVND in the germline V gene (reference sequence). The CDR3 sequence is CASSIARLGNTGELFF. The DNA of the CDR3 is TGTGCCAGTAGTATCGCGAGGTTGGGGAACACCGGGGAGCTGTTTTTT.

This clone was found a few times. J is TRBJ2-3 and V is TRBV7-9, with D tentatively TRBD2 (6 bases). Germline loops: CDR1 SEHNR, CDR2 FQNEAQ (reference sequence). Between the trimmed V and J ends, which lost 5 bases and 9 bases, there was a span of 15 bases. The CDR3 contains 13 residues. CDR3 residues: CASSPTRLETQYF. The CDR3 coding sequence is TGTGCCAGCAGCCCCACAAGACTAGAGACGCAGTATTTT.